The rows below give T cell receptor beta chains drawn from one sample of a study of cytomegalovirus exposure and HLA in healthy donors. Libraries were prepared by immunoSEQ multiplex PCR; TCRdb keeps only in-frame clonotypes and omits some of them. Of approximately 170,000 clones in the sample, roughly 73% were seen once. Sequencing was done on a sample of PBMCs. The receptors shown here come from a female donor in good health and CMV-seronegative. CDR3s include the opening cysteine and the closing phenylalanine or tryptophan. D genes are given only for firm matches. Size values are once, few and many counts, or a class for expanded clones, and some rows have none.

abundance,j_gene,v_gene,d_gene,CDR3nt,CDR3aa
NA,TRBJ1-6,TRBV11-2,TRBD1,TGTGCCAGCAGACCCCGGGACAGGGCTAATTCACCCCTCCACTTT,CASRPRDRANSPLHF
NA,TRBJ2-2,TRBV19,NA,TGTGCCACCCGGGTGAGGGGGAGGAACACCGGGGAGCTGTTTTTT,CATRVRGRNTGELFF
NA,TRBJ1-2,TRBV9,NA,TGTGCCAGCACCGTAGGTTGGAGGGAGGGTGGCTACACCTTC,CASTVGWREGGYTF
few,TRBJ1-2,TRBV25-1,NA,TGTGCCAGCAGTGAATATATAGGAGACGGTGCTCCTAGGGGCTACACCTTC,CASSEYIGDGAPRGYTF
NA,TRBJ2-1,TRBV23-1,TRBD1,TGCGCCAGCAGTCATCCGAGGACAGGGGCGCCCTACAATGAGCAGTTCTTC,CASSHPRTGAPYNEQFF
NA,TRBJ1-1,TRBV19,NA,TGTGCCAGTATTTATAGGGGCCTAGGGAACACTGAAGCTTTCTTT,CASIYRGLGNTEAFF
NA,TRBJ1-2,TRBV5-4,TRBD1,TGTGCCAGCAGCTTGGCGCACGGACAGGGCTACGGTGGCTACACCTTC,CASSLAHGQGYGGYTF
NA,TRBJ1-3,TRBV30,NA,TGTGCCTGGAGCCTAGGGACTGCTGGAAACACCATATATTTT,CAWSLGTAGNTIYF
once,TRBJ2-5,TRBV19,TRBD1,TGTGCCAGTAGTATGACAGGGGGCGACGAGACCCAGTACTTC,CASSMTGGDETQYF
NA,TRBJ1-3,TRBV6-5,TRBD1,TGTGCCAGCAGGCTGGACAGGTCTTCTGGAAACACCATATATTTT,CASRLDRSSGNTIYF
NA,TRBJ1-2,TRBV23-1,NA,TGCGCCAGCAGTGCGTTGTCGGGATCTTCCTTC,CASSALSGSSF
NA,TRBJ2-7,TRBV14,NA,TGTGCCAGCAGCCAAGGGAGGGTAAGCTCCTACGAGCAGTACTTC,CASSQGRVSSYEQYF
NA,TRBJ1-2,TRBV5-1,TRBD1,TGCGCCAGCAGCTTAACGGGACAGGGATCTAACTATGGCTACACCTTC,CASSLTGQGSNYGYTF
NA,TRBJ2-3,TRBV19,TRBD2,TGTGCCACCGCAGTTAGTAGCGGGGTGATGGGTACGCAGTATTTT,CATAVSSGVMGTQYF
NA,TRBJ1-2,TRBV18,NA,TGTGCCAGCTCACCACCCCAAAACTATGGCTACACCTTC,CASSPPQNYGYTF
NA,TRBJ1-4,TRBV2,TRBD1,TGTGCCAGCAGTAAGACAGGGGGCCTTAATGAAAAACTGTTTTTT,CASSKTGGLNEKLFF
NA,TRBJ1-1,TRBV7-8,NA,TGTGCCTCAGCCATCCGGGACACTGAAGCTTTCTTT,CASAIRDTEAFF
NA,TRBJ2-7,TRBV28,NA,TGTGCCAGCAGTCCATCTAGGGGCATCTACGAGCAGTACTTC,CASSPSRGIYEQYF
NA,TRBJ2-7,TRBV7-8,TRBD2,TGTGCCAGCAGCCCACATAGCGGGAGGGACTACGAGCAGTACTTC,CASSPHSGRDYEQYF
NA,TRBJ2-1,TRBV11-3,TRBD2,TGTGCCAGCAGCTTAGGGCTAGCGGCCAATGAGCAGTTCTTC,CASSLGLAANEQFF
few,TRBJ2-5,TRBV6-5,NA,TGTGCCAGCAGTTACTCGGTGGGGGCGCACGACTTC,CASSYSVGAHDF
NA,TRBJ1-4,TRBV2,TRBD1,TGTGCCAGCAGTATTGGGACAGGGGCGGGTGAAAAACTGTTTTTT,CASSIGTGAGEKLFF
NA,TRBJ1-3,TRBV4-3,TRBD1,TGCGCCAGCAGCCAAATAGGGACAGGGGGTCTTGGAAACACCATATATTTT,CASSQIGTGGLGNTIYF
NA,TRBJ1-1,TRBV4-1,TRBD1,TGCGCCAGCAGCCACTCGGACAGGGCCACTGAAGCTTTCTTT,CASSHSDRATEAFF
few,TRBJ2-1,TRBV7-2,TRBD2,TGTGCCAGCAGCCTGGGACTAGCGGGAGTCAATGAGCAGTTCTTC,CASSLGLAGVNEQFF
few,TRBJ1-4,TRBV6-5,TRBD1,TGTGCCAGCAGTTACGACAGGGCAGAGGAAAAACTGTTTTTT,CASSYDRAEEKLFF
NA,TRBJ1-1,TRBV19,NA,TGTGCCAGTGGGGGAGGGGGGCGCGGCACTGAAGCTTTCTTT,CASGGGGRGTEAFF